Each of the 28 T cell receptor beta chains below was sequenced from the same sample in a study of CD8+CD57+ T cells in acquired aplastic anemia. Genomic DNA provided the template from which TCR beta VDJ and CDR3 profiles were obtained. Via MiXCR, TCRdb re-called the reads, giving one row per CDR3 protein. Among 200,000 or so distinct CDR3 sequences, 40% to 60% were seen once, and the ten largest hold nearly 20%. Patients picked for sequencing had shown CD8+CD57+ cell expansion detected by flow cytometry. The sequencing sample was made of sorted CD4+, CD8+, or CD8+CD57+ T cells (not recorded which) from PBMCs. The origin of the receptors is a human donor with aplastic anemia.

The genes are TRBV12-3 or TRBV12-4 and TRBJ2-5; the match to TRBD1 covers 10 bases. Trimming cost V 4 bases and J 9 bases; bases outside gene matches: 8. The CDR3 spans 14 residues. The CDR3 nucleotides read TGTGCCAGCAGTTGGGACAGGGGAACGGTGTCCCAGTACTTC. Its protein is CASSWDRGTVSQYF.

The table lists this clonotype with a few counts. Given a much more abundant clone one base away, this may be a read error. This chain connects TRBV20-1 to TRBJ2-1; 12 bases match TRBD2. Trimming removed 3 bases from V and 7 bases from J; junction bases left unmatched: 7. Germline V gene sequence: CDR1 DFQATT, CDR2 SNEGSKA (reference sequence). This CDR3 has 15 residues. CDR3 residues: CSARRTSGAGNEQFF. The CDR3 nucleotides are TGCAGTGCTAGGAGGACTAGCGGGGCGGGGAATGAGCAGTTCTTC.

A few counts support this clonotype. The rearrangement links TRBV15 to TRBJ2-1; TRBD2 agrees at 10 bases. Germline-derived CDR1 and CDR2 are LNHNV and YYDKDF (reference sequence). V trimming: 1 base; J trimming: 9 bases; junction bases outside the gene matches: 3. The CDR3 covers 14 residues. The chain's CDR3 is CATSRASSGGEQFF. In nucleotides, the CDR3 is TGTGCCACCAGCAGAGCATCTAGCGGGGGTGAGCAGTTCTTC. Together with reference TRBV15 and TRBJ2-1, the CDR3 gives the full variable domain: DAMVIQNPRYQVTQFGKPVTLSCSQTLNHNVMYWYQQKSSQAPKLLFHYYDKDFNNEADTPDNFQSRRPNTSFCFLDIRSPGLGDTAMYLCATSRASSGGEQFFGPGTRLTVL.

Of note for this clonotype: The junction departs from the called germline gene at one end, perhaps through a read error. This chain joins TRBV7-9 and TRBJ2-4, with D uncertain. CDR1 is SEHNR, CDR2 FQNEAQ, per germline (reference sequence). The CDR3 contains 14 residues. The CDR3: CASSLVPARDIQYF. The CDR3, as DNA: TGCGCCAGCAGCTTGGTGCCGGCAAGGGACATTCAGTACTTC.

This rearrangement joins TRBV4-3 to TRBJ1-1; D possibly corresponds to TRBD1 (5 bases). Germline V gene sequence: CDR1 LGHNA, CDR2 YSLEER. The CDR3 loop spans 15 amino acids. The V gene lost 3 bases and the J gene lost 3 bases, with 14 bases spanning the gap. This chain's CDR3 is CASSHRDGGYTEAFF. The CDR3 nucleotides are TGCGCCAGCAGCCATCGGGACGGAGGGTACACTGAAGCTTTCTTT.

This clonotype was seen more than once but under ten times. The genes are TRBV20-1 and TRBJ2-1; 14 nucleotides align to TRBD2. CDR3 length: 15 amino acids. The junction had 11 bases not matched to a gene; V was cut back by 7 bases and J by 9 bases. Germline V gene data show CDR1 as DFQATT and CDR2 as SNEGSKA (reference sequence). CDR3 sequence reads: CSVPSGTSGGGEQFF. DNA of the CDR3: TGCAGTGTCCCCTCTGGGACTAGCGGGGGAGGTGAGCAGTTCTTC.

The genes are TRBV19 and TRBJ1-2; D gene ambiguous. Germline V gene lookup returns CDR1 LNHDA and CDR2 SQIVND (reference sequence). CDR3 length: 15 amino acids. Trimming removed 5 bases from V and 1 base from J, with 14 bases in between. This CDR3 reads CASSPRSGSNYGYTF. CDR3 sequence (DNA): TGTGCCAGTAGTCCTAGGTCCGGGAGTAACTATGGCTACACCTTC.

This clonotype was seen just once. The V and J genes are TRBV20-1 and TRBJ1-1; D possibly corresponds to TRBD1 (6 bases). The germline V and J ends were trimmed by 5 bases and 1 base, with 11 bases remaining between them. This CDR3 is 13 amino acids long. Germline lookup yields CDR1 DFQATT and CDR2 SNEGSKA (reference sequence). CDR3 amino acids: CSAGKGQNTEAFF. The DNA for the CDR3 is TGCAGTGCTGGTAAGGGACAGAACACTGAAGCTTTCTTT.

This clonotype was seen many times. CDR3 protein: CASSLGGYLGKLFF. The CDR3, as DNA: TGTGCCAGCAGCTTAGGCGGGTACTTGGGAAAACTGTTTTTT. The chain carries TRBV7-2 and TRBJ1-4; no clear D. This CDR3 is 14 amino acids long. Per the germline V gene, CDR1 is SGHTA and CDR2 is FQGNSA. V was cut by 1 base and J by 10 bases, with 13 bases left in between.

The gene calls are TRBV20-1 and TRBJ1-5; no clear D. This CDR3 spans 14 amino acids. V dropped 4 bases and J dropped 4 bases, with 14 bases sitting between them. The germline V gene encodes CDR1 DFQATT and CDR2 SNEGSKA (reference sequence). The CDR3 is CSAKPGRQNQPQHF. The CDR3 nucleotides read TGCAGTGCTAAGCCCGGACGGCAGAATCAGCCCCAGCATTTT.

This clonotype was counted ten times or more. The V call is TRBV5-1, the J call TRBJ1-1, with D possibly matching TRBD1 (5 bases). Trimming took 1 base from V and 1 from J, leaving 11 bases between them. The CDR3 spans 15 residues. The germline gives CDR1 SGHRS, CDR2 YFSETQ. In DNA, the CDR3 is TGCGCCAGCAGCTTGACCCTTCAGGGGAACACTGAAGCTTTCTTT. As protein: CASSLTLQGNTEAFF.

This clonotype was seen ten or more times. The chain is built from TRBV6-1 and TRBJ1-2, with TRBD1 as a possible D gene (6 bases). CDR3 length equals 12 residues. Per the germline V gene, CDR1 is MNHNS and CDR2 is SASEGT. Trimming shortened V by 4 bases and J by 4 bases, and 7 bases separated the two germline ends. DNA of the CDR3: TGTGCCAGCAGTGTCAGGGGCTATGGCTACACCTTC. The encoded protein is CASSVRGYGYTF.

With respect to this clonotype: A junction boundary mismatches the germline segment, possibly from a read error. V gene TRBV9 combines with J gene TRBJ2-7, with 8 bases that match TRBD2. From germline, CDR1 is SGDLS and CDR2 YYNGEE. The CDR3 consists of 14 residues. The CDR3 DNA sequence: TGTGCCAGCAGGGGCGGGGGGAACACCGGGGAGCTGTACTTC. Translating gives CASRGGGNTGELYF.

This clonotype has just a few counts. The genes are TRBV6-1 and TRBJ1-2, with 7 bases aligning to TRBD1. Germline assignment: CDR1 MNHNS and CDR2 SASEGT. This CDR3 is 17 amino acids long. Unmatched junction bases numbered 17, after V lost 6 bases and J lost 4 bases. Here the CDR3 reads CASRVSFRDSDSYGYTF. The DNA of the CDR3 is TGTGCCAGCAGAGTTTCTTTCCGGGACAGCGATTCCTATGGCTACACCTTC.

This sequence joins TRBV25-1 and TRBJ1-1; the D gene is possibly TRBD1 (6 bases). Germline V gene data show CDR1 as MGHDK and CDR2 as SYGVNS. The CDR3 is 14 residues long. The germline V and J ends were trimmed by 3 bases and 5 bases, with 13 bases remaining between them. DNA of the CDR3: TGTGCCAGCAGTGACGCCACAGGGCGGACTGAAGCTTTCTTT. Its translation: CASSDATGRTEAFF.

The CDR3 DNA follows: TGTGCCGCCTCAGAAAGGGTGAACACTGAAGCTTTCTTT. It encodes CAASERVNTEAFF. V gene TRBV10-3 combines with J gene TRBJ1-1; no definite D call. Germline CDR1 is ENHRY and CDR2 is SYGVKD. V lost 11 bases and J 0 bases, leaving 13 bases between the germline ends. CDR3 length: 13 residues.

This clonotype was seen at least ten times. This sequence joins TRBV2 and TRBJ2-1; D ambiguous. The CDR3 extends over 13 amino acids. The V gene lost 0 bases and the J gene lost 5 bases, with 5 bases spanning the gap. Germline values: CDR1 SNHLY, CDR2 FYNNEI. The CDR3 DNA reads TGTGCCAGCAGTGAAGCTAGGGACAATGAGCAGTTCTTC. Its translation is CASSEARDNEQFF.

This clonotype was counted ten times or more. This chain links TRBV25-1 with TRBJ2-2; 9 nucleotides match TRBD1. Unmatched junction bases numbered 14, after V lost 1 base and J lost 5 bases. The germline CDR1 and CDR2 sequences are MGHDK and SYGVNS. The CDR3 spans 19 residues. CDR3 protein: CASSELGTGRAFDTGELFF. CDR3 nucleotides: TGTGCCAGCAGTGAATTAGGGACAGGGCGGGCCTTTGATACCGGGGAGCTGTTTTTT. The complete variable domain, with remaining parts taken from reference TRBV25-1 and TRBJ2-2, reads EADIYQTPRYLVIGTGKKITLECSQTMGHDKMYWYQQDPGMELHLIHYSYGVNSTEKGDLSSESTVSRIRTEHFPLTLESARPSHTSQYLCASSELGTGRAFDTGELFFGEGSRLTVL.

On this clonotype itself: A much larger clone differs by one base, so this may be a read error. The chain recombines TRBV7-8 with TRBJ2-1, with D perhaps matching TRBD2 (6 bases). V lost 5 bases to trimming and J lost 6 bases, with 14 bases between them. Germline loops: CDR1 SGHVS, CDR2 FQNEAQ. CDR3 length: 14 residues. The CDR3: CASSEDGEVNEQFF. The CDR3 nucleotides read TGTGCCAGCAGCGAGGACGGGGAGGTCAATGAGCAGTTCTTC.

This clonotype has at least ten counts. This chain connects TRBV20-1 to TRBJ2-5; maybe TRBD2 (5 bases). This CDR3 contains 14 residues. V was clipped by 6 bases and J by 5 bases, with 19 bases between them. Germline V gene sequence: CDR1 DFQATT, CDR2 SNEGSKA (reference sequence). CDR3 bases: TGCAGTGCCCCTTCAGACGGACTGGGGGAGACCCAGTACTTC. Translation gives CSAPSDGLGETQYF.

This clonotype was recorded many times. The V and J genes are TRBV10-3 and TRBJ1-1; perhaps TRBD1 as D (6 bases). CDR3 length: 15 amino acids. With 7 bases removed from V and 1 base from J, the gap between germline ends came to 16 bases. Germline CDR1 and CDR2: ENHRY and SYGVKD. The CDR3 protein is CAITPAGTPNTEAFF. Here the CDR3 DNA reads TGTGCCATCACGCCTGCCGGGACACCGAACACTGAAGCTTTCTTT.

This clonotype was observed many times. This chain uses TRBV5-1 with TRBJ2-3, with D possibly TRBD2 on 5 matching bases. This CDR3 comprises 13 residues. V was clipped by 3 bases and J by 4 bases, with 9 bases between them. In germline, CDR1 is SGHRS, CDR2 YFSETQ. This CDR3 reads CASSSSAADTQYF. The DNA for the CDR3 is TGCGCCAGCAGCTCTTCAGCGGCAGATACGCAGTATTTT.

This sequence joins TRBV19 and TRBJ2-5; D may match TRBD1 or TRBD2 (6 bases each). The CDR3 has 14 amino acids. Deletions cut 2 bases from V and 4 bases from J, with 11 bases between. CDR1 and CDR2 (germline): LNHDA, SQIVND (reference sequence). The CDR3 nucleotides are TGTGCCAGTAGTATACCGGGGGCAGGAGAGACCCAGTACTTC. Its translation: CASSIPGAGETQYF. Full variable domain (remainder filled in from reference TRBV19 and TRBJ2-5): DGGITQSPKYLFRKEGQNVTLSCEQNLNHDAMYWYRQDPGQGLRLIYYSQIVNDFQKGDIAEGYSVSREKKESFPLTVTSAQKNPTAFYLCASSIPGAGETQYFGPGTRLLVL.

V gene TRBV7-9 combines with J gene TRBJ1-2; 7 bases fit TRBD1. CDR3 length equals 13 residues. Trimming removed 0 bases from V and 12 bases from J; junction bases left unmatched: 7. The V gene's germline CDR1 is SEHNR and CDR2 FQNEAQ (reference sequence). The CDR3 reads CASSLAGGADNTF. Written as DNA, the CDR3 is TGTGCCAGCAGCTTAGCAGGGGGCGCGGACAACACCTTC.

Many counts were recorded for this clonotype. CDR3 sequence: CASNRGLYEQYF. The CDR3 DNA reads TGTGCCAGCAACAGGGGGCTGTACGAGCAGTACTTC. J is TRBJ2-7 and V is TRBV7-9; 9 bases line up with TRBD1. Germline V gene sequence: CDR1 SEHNR, CDR2 FQNEAQ (reference sequence). With 7 bases clipped from V and 4 bases from J, the junction kept 2 bases outside the gene matches. CDR3 length: 12 residues. Full variable domain (rest looked up from reference TRBV7-9 and TRBJ2-7): DTGVSQNPRHKITKRGQNVTFRCDPISEHNRLYWYRQTLGQGPEFLTYFQNEAQLEKSRLLSDRFSAERPKGSFSTLEIQRTEQGDSAMYLCASNRGLYEQYFGPGTRLTVT.

The table lists this clonotype with many counts. In DNA form, the CDR3 reads TGTGCCAGCCCAGCCGACCCCTCTGGAAACACCATATATTTT. Translation: CASPADPSGNTIYF. V gene TRBV19 combines with J gene TRBJ1-3; D remains unclear. V was pared by 9 bases and J by 0 bases, with 12 bases between. CDR1 is LNHDA and CDR2 is SQIVND in the germline V gene (reference sequence). The CDR3 is made up of 14 amino acids.

This chain uses TRBV19 with TRBJ1-2; 7 nucleotides align to TRBD1. This CDR3 comprises 13 residues. Trimming at V came to 7 bases and at J to 7 bases, leaving 9 bases not matched to a gene. CDR1 and CDR2 from the germline V gene are LNHDA and SQIVND (reference sequence). As DNA, the CDR3 is TGTGCCAGTACACCAGACAGGGCGTCTGGCTACACCTTC. Protein sequence: CASTPDRASGYTF.

This clonotype was counted many times. The chain couples TRBV29-1 to TRBJ2-5, with 7 bases matching TRBD2. Germline V gene lookup returns CDR1 SQVTM and CDR2 ANQGSEA. The CDR3 totals 12 residues. After removal of 6 bases from V and 3 bases from J, the junction contained 4 bases not matched to a gene. In nucleotides, the CDR3 is TGCAGCGTGAGTCGGGGGGAAGAGACCCAGTACTTC. Protein: CSVSRGEETQYF. The whole variable domain, remainder taken from reference TRBV29-1 and TRBJ2-5, is SAVISQKPSRDICQRGTSLTIQCQVDSQVTMMFWYRQQPGQSLTLIATANQGSEATYESGFVIDKFPISRPNLTFSTLTVSNMSPEDSSIYLCSVSRGEETQYFGPGTRLLVL.